This T cell receptor (beta chain) appears in the sequencing data of a study of technical replicates of blood from a few donors (dated by TCRdb to 2016 to 2017). The library relied on the immunoSEQ multiplex PCR assay. Sourced from immuneACCESS, this table was stored by TCRdb with only in-frame sequences that have V and J called. A share of the clones is absent; for the studies checked, an unresolved V gene accounts for under half, and the remainder has no known explanation. For this sample the table gives approximately 100,000 clones, of which roughly 95% were detected only once. The top ten constitute roughly 0.21% of the sample. The CDR3 numbers 13 residues from cysteine through phenylalanine. This entry keeps only the CDR3 DNA: 39 bases, framed from base 1. The germline V gene encodes CDR1 SGDLS and CDR2 YYNGEE. V is cut by 5 bases and J by 6 bases, and the space between the germline ends is 12 bases.

As for this clone: Its cognate antigen has yet to be identified. No much larger clone exists at a distance of one base, and base qualities are not known.

The rearrangement combines TRBV9 with TRBJ2-1; the best D guess is TRBD2, with 7 bases matching. The sequence was collected from a human donor in good health. The sequenced sample consisted of T cells isolated from PBMCs. In nucleotides, the sequence is TGTGCCAGCAGTGGGGGGGCCTTCAATGAGCAGTTCTTC. Its coded protein is CASSGGAFNEQFF.